The rows below give T cell receptor beta chains drawn from one sample of a study of technical replicates of blood from several donors. Profiled with immunoSEQ multiplex PCR; TCRdb holds only in-frame clones, not every one. This sample carries about 80,000 clones, around 90% of them seen once, and the ten largest clones take approximately 0.4%. The sample was T cells isolated from PBMCs. These receptors originate from a human donor in good health. CDR3s leave out the opening cysteine and the closing phenylalanine or tryptophan.

TRBJ2-3 TRBV11-3 ASSNGGRSRDTQY
TRBJ2-1 TRBV7-8 ASSPIGSNEQF
TRBJ1-1 TRBV27 ASGTGTNTEAF
TRBJ1-2 TRBV6-1 ASSDSGYGYT
TRBJ1-1 TRBV28 ASSWSGGNTEAF
TRBJ2-7 TRBV11-2 ASSLVGGSSYEQY
TRBJ2-1 TRBV15 ATSSSDLWLADNEQF
TRBJ1-2 TRBV30 AWGQRTVNYGYT
TRBJ2-1 TRBV10-2 ASSQGREFRNEQF
TRBJ2-7 TRBV5-4 ASSLALGRQVLGEQY
TRBJ2-7 TRBV19 ASRPGQTYEQY
TRBJ2-7 TRBV27 ASSLARGQYEQY
TRBJ2-3 TRBV9 ASSVTSGNTQY
TRBJ1-2 TRBV28 ASSWGGGYT
TRBJ2-2 TRBV6-6 ASSYSLAGNTGELF
TRBJ2-7 TRBV11-3 ASSAGTDSYEQY
TRBJ2-5 TRBV5-1 ASSGTGTGETQY
TRBJ2-3 TRBV4-3 ASSQDYLGVTDTQY
TRBJ2-7 TRBV4-1 ASSPLTGHDYEQY
TRBJ2-1 TRBV5-4 ASSARTSDNEQF
TRBJ2-3 TRBV11-2 ASSLDRAGVNTDTQY
TRBJ2-5 TRBV20-1 SANSQETQY
TRBJ2-7 TRBV6-6 ASRARETYEQY
TRBJ1-2 TRBV19 ASSLEGQYRYYGYT
TRBJ2-7 TRBV27 ASSPGSRYEQY
TRBJ2-3 TRBV2 ASTGLAGRTDTQY
TRBJ2-7 TRBV10-3 AISETGEQY
TRBJ2-7 TRBV4-1 ASSRGDYEQY
TRBJ2-7 TRBV5-4 ASRRTSDSYEQY